In this sample, the clone carrying this TCR beta chain turned up many times. Original methodology: Nucleated cell number was recorded as an estimate derived from reference gene primer amplification. Some clones are missing from TCRdb's copy, which holds only in-frame ones; the method was immunoSEQ multiplex PCR. That table furnishes V, J and clone size, whereas the DNA furnished D and trimming. Of about 120,000 clones in the sample, approximately 80% were seen once. The data stem from a study of blood T cell repertoires in COVID-19. The overall study: The study drew acute and convalescent COVID-19 samples from the United States, Italy and Spain. PBMCs, B-cell-depleted T cells, or T cells were the source of the cDNA or gDNA that made up the material.

V dropped 3 bases and J dropped 3 bases, with 12 bases sitting between them. Germline V CDR1 and CDR2: MGHRA, YSYEKL. The CDR3 has 14 amino acids. The sequencing sample was made of peripheral blood. This clonotype was obtained from a man over 45 with acute or convalescent COVID-19. V and J are TRBV4-1 and TRBJ2-7; tentative D call: TRBD1 (6 bases). For the CDR3, the DNA is TGCGCCAGCAGCCATAATACAGGGAACTACGAGCAGTACTTC. Translation gives CASSHNTGNYEQYF.